The rows below give T cell receptor beta chains drawn from one sample of a study of blood T cell repertoires in COVID-19. The repertoire was sequenced with immunoSEQ multiplex PCR; TCRdb's copy has only in-frame clones and lacks some. The data contain more than 95,000 clones, around 74% of them singletons. Sequencing was carried out using peripheral blood. These receptors came from a man aged 55 to 69 with acute or convalescent COVID-19. Each CDR3 is given with its conserved first and last residue. Fields, in order: D gene, J gene, V gene, clone size, CDR3 DNA, CDR3 protein. D genes are given only for firm matches. Size values are once, few and many counts, or a class for expanded clones, and some rows have none.

D: TRBD1
J: TRBJ2-7
V: TRBV18
size: -
DNA: TGTGCCAGCTCACCACAAGCGGACAGGGTGTCCGAGCAGTACTTC
CDR3: CASSPQADRVSEQYF

D: TRBD2
J: TRBJ2-1
V: TRBV3-1/TRBV3-2
size: -
DNA: TGTGCCAGCAGCCCATTGGGGGGGGTCTCCTACAATGAGCAGTTCTTC
CDR3: CASSPLGGVSYNEQFF

D: TRBD1
J: TRBJ1-6
V: TRBV19
size: once
DNA: TGTGCCAGTAGTATGGACAGGGCAGGGAATTCACCCCTCCACTTT
CDR3: CASSMDRAGNSPLHF

D: -
J: TRBJ1-2
V: TRBV5-1
size: -
DNA: TGCGCCAGCAGCTTGGACGGACAGAGTTATAACTATGGCTACACCTTC
CDR3: CASSLDGQSYNYGYTF

D: -
J: TRBJ1-1
V: TRBV18
size: -
DNA: TGTGCCAGCTCACCGACGGGGGGCTCAGAGACTGAAGCTTTCTTT
CDR3: CASSPTGGSETEAFF

D: -
J: TRBJ1-6
V: TRBV28
size: -
DNA: TGTGCCAGCAGTTTAGGATCAGGGCCCAATTCACCCCTCCACTTT
CDR3: CASSLGSGPNSPLHF

D: TRBD1
J: TRBJ1-5
V: TRBV15
size: once
DNA: TGTGCCACCAGCAGGACAGGGCAGAGCAATCAGCCCCAGCATTTT
CDR3: CATSRTGQSNQPQHF

D: -
J: TRBJ1-1
V: TRBV24-1
size: -
DNA: TGTGCCACCTCTTACCAGGAAAACACTGAAGCTTTCTTT
CDR3: CATSYQENTEAFF

D: -
J: TRBJ1-4
V: TRBV7-8
size: few
DNA: TGTGCCAGCAGCTTAGTCCAGGGTAATGAAAAACTGTTTTTT
CDR3: CASSLVQGNEKLFF

D: -
J: TRBJ1-5
V: TRBV7-9
size: -
DNA: TGTGCCAGCAGCTTAGCGGGAGGGGATGGTGGCAATCAGCCCCAGCATTTT
CDR3: CASSLAGGDGGNQPQHF

D: -
J: TRBJ2-5
V: TRBV19
size: -
DNA: TGTGCCAGTAGTATAGAGACTTCCAGGACCCAGTACTTC
CDR3: CASSIETSRTQYF

D: -
J: TRBJ1-1
V: TRBV29-1
size: -
DNA: TGCAGCGTCGTTCCGCTACTGAACACTGAAGCTTTCTTT
CDR3: CSVVPLLNTEAFF

D: TRBD1
J: TRBJ2-2
V: TRBV5-1
size: -
DNA: TGCGCCAGCAGTTTAATAACCCATCCAGACAGGGCGGGCACCGGGGAGCTGTTTTTT
CDR3: CASSLITHPDRAGTGELFF

D: TRBD1
J: TRBJ1-2
V: TRBV6-5
size: -
DNA: TGTGCCAGCAGTTTCACAGGGGCCAGAGGCTACACCTTC
CDR3: CASSFTGARGYTF

D: -
J: TRBJ2-1
V: TRBV5-1
size: -
DNA: TGCGCCAGCAGCTTTAACGCGGAAGCGGGTGAGCAGTTCTTC
CDR3: CASSFNAEAGEQFF

D: -
J: TRBJ2-5
V: TRBV5-1
size: -
DNA: TGCGCCAGCAGAAGAGGGAACGAAGAGACCCAGTACTTC
CDR3: CASRRGNEETQYF

D: -
J: TRBJ2-2
V: TRBV2
size: -
DNA: TGTGCCAGCAGCGTGATGATGGGGCCGCCCGGGGAGCTGTTTTTT
CDR3: CASSVMMGPPGELFF

D: -
J: TRBJ1-1
V: TRBV18
size: -
DNA: TGTGCCAGCTCTTCCCAGCGGGCTGAAGCTTTCTTT
CDR3: CASSSQRAEAFF

D: TRBD1
J: TRBJ1-2
V: TRBV28
size: -
DNA: TGTGCCAGCAGCCAGGGGGGAAGCGTCTATGGCTACACCTTC
CDR3: CASSQGGSVYGYTF

D: -
J: TRBJ1-5
V: TRBV20-1
size: -
DNA: TGCAGTGCTAGTGGAAGCAGGTACAATCAGCCCCAGCATTTT
CDR3: CSASGSRYNQPQHF

D: TRBD1
J: TRBJ2-1
V: TRBV3-1/TRBV3-2
size: few
DNA: TGTGCCAGCAGCCTAGACAGGGGCCGAGGGCAGTTCTTC
CDR3: CASSLDRGRGQFF

D: -
J: TRBJ1-1
V: TRBV30
size: -
DNA: TGTGCCTGGAGGGAGAGCAGGGTAGAGGCTTTCTTT
CDR3: CAWRESRVEAFF

D: TRBD1
J: TRBJ1-1
V: TRBV3-1/TRBV3-2
size: -
DNA: TGTGCCAGCAGCCAAGTGGCAGGGGGTTACACTGAAGCTTTCTTT
CDR3: CASSQVAGGYTEAFF

D: -
J: TRBJ1-5
V: TRBV5-8
size: -
DNA: TGTGCCAGCAGCTTAGGACAGACCTATCAGCCCCAGCATTTT
CDR3: CASSLGQTYQPQHF

D: TRBD1
J: TRBJ2-3
V: TRBV18
size: -
DNA: TGTGCCAGCTCACCCCGGGGACAGCTCACAGATACGCAGTATTTT
CDR3: CASSPRGQLTDTQYF

D: -
J: TRBJ2-7
V: TRBV4-2
size: few
DNA: TGTGCCAGCAGCCAAGAAAGGCGGGTTTACTACGAGCAGTACTTC
CDR3: CASSQERRVYYEQYF

D: -
J: TRBJ2-7
V: TRBV19
size: -
DNA: TGTGCCTCTTCACGGGACTTTAGCTCCTACGAGCAGTACTTC
CDR3: CASSRDFSSYEQYF

D: TRBD2
J: TRBJ2-5
V: TRBV11-2
size: -
DNA: TGTGCCAGCAGCTTAGTTCGCGGGAGTGAGACCCAGTACTTC
CDR3: CASSLVRGSETQYF

D: -
J: TRBJ2-7
V: TRBV6-5
size: few
DNA: TGTGCCAGCAGTTACCGATACAGGGAAGAACAGTACTTC
CDR3: CASSYRYREEQYF

D: TRBD2
J: TRBJ2-1
V: TRBV7-7
size: -
DNA: TGTGCCAGCAGCACAGGGACTAGCGGGTTGGGCGAGCAGTTCTTC
CDR3: CASSTGTSGLGEQFF